These 30 T cell receptor beta chains were sequenced from one sample in a study of T cell responses to AZD1222 COVID-19 vaccine. The repertoire was sequenced with immunoSEQ multiplex PCR; TCRdb's copy has only in-frame clones and lacks some. This sample has 90,000 to 110,000 clones, with 88% found just once. The material sequenced was peripheral blood, taken on day 0 of MenACWY control vaccination. These receptors all stem from an adult in good health.

This sequence joins TRBV7-2 and TRBJ1-1; no clear D gene. Trimming removed 4 bases at V and 6 bases at J, with 15 bases between. This CDR3 comprises 14 residues. Germline assignment: CDR1 SGHTA and CDR2 FQGNSA. The CDR3 loop reads CASSSHPAAPEAFF. For the CDR3, the DNA is TGTGCCAGCAGCTCCCACCCGGCAGCGCCTGAAGCTTTCTTT.

The chain joins TRBV6-5 to TRBJ1-3; possibly TRBD1 for D (5 bases). Germline V gene lookup returns CDR1 MNHEY and CDR2 SVGAGI. The CDR3 has 15 residues. V was clipped by 7 bases and J by 3 bases, with 16 bases between them. The CDR3 region has the DNA TGTGCCAGCACCGACGGGGGGGTAGTTGGAAACACCATATATTTT. It codes for CASTDGGVVGNTIYF.

This chain links TRBV27 with TRBJ2-3; D possibly corresponds to TRBD1 (5 bases). This CDR3 spans 16 amino acids. From germline, CDR1 is MNHEY and CDR2 SMNVEV (reference sequence). Deletions cut 6 bases from V and 2 bases from J, with 18 bases between. CDR3 sequence: CASSAWSGQYTDTQYF. Here the CDR3 DNA reads TGTGCCAGCAGCGCCTGGTCAGGGCAGTACACAGATACGCAGTATTTT.

The sample holds one count of this clone. The V and J genes are TRBV25-1 and TRBJ1-5; 9 bases align to TRBD1. V gave up 7 bases and J gave up 4 bases; unmatched junction bases: 2. Germline CDR1 MGHDK, CDR2 SYGVNS. This CDR3 contains 13 residues. Here the CDR3 reads CASKGQGNQPQHF. The CDR3 DNA sequence: TGTGCCAGCAAGGGACAGGGAAATCAGCCCCAGCATTTT. The full variable domain, in which reference TRBV25-1 and TRBJ1-5 provide the parts outside the CDR3, is EADIYQTPRYLVIGTGKKITLECSQTMGHDKMYWYQQDPGMELHLIHYSYGVNSTEKGDLSSESTVSRIRTEHFPLTLESARPSHTSQYLCASKGQGNQPQHFGDGTRLSIL.

The count of this clone is one. The rearrangement joins TRBV19 to TRBJ2-3, with a possible D match to TRBD2 (6 bases). Trimming took 3 bases from V and 6 from J, leaving 10 bases between them. Germline values: CDR1 LNHDA, CDR2 SQIVND (reference sequence). This CDR3 is 13 amino acids long. The CDR3 sequence is CASSMEGRDTQYF. The DNA for the CDR3 is TGTGCCAGTAGTATGGAGGGCCGCGATACGCAGTATTTT.

This chain's CDR3 is CAYSSGGYNEQFF. In DNA form, the CDR3 reads TGTGCCTACTCTAGCGGGGGCTACAATGAGCAGTTCTTC. The chain is built from TRBV30 and TRBJ2-1; 10 bases align to TRBD2. J gave up 3 bases and V 7 bases, and 3 bases lay outside the gene matches. The CDR3 runs 13 residues. Germline V CDR1 and CDR2: GTSNPN, SVGIG (reference sequence).

The chain recombines TRBV18 with TRBJ2-7, with 7 bases aligning to TRBD2. J was trimmed by 5 bases and V by 3 bases; bases with no gene match: 7. The CDR3 covers 14 residues. The germline V gene has CDR1 KGHSH and CDR2 LQKENI. The CDR3 loop reads CASSPSQGLNEQYF. CDR3 bases: TGTGCCAGCTCACCTTCCCAGGGACTAAACGAGCAGTACTTC.

The chain uses TRBV7-8 and TRBJ1-2; maybe TRBD1 (5 bases). Trimming removed 2 bases from V and 8 bases from J, with 18 bases in between. Germline CDR1 is SGHVS and CDR2 is FQNEAQ. This CDR3 has 15 residues. CDR3 DNA sequence: TGTGCCAGCAGCTTAATTGGCGAGGGGAGAGGGGGCTACACCTTC. Translating gives CASSLIGEGRGGYTF. Supplemented by reference TRBV7-8 and TRBJ1-2, the full variable domain reads GAGVSQSPRYKVAKRGQDVALRCDPISGHVSLFWYQQALGQGPEFLTYFQNEAQLDKSGLPSDRFFAERPEGSVSTLKIQRTQQEDSAVYLCASSLIGEGRGGYTFGSGTRLTVV.

This clone was seen only once. The chain couples TRBV11-2 to TRBJ2-2; 7 bases are shared with TRBD2. Trimming cost V 1 base and J 5 bases; bases outside gene matches: 7. The CDR3 extends over 16 amino acids. CDR1 and CDR2 (germline): SGHAT, FQNNGV. CDR3 sequence: CASSLASGLLTGELFF. The CDR3 DNA sequence: TGTGCCAGCAGCTTAGCTAGCGGACTTCTAACCGGGGAGCTGTTTTTT.

The J gene is TRBJ1-2, the V gene TRBV7-2, with D unresolved. The CDR3 runs 15 residues. The ends were cut back, 1 base at V and 0 bases at J, with 9 bases in the middle. Germline-derived CDR1 and CDR2 are SGHTA and FQGNSA. As DNA, the CDR3 is TGTGCCAGCAGCTTAGGAGGCAGCCCTAACTATGGCTACACCTTC. As protein: CASSLGGSPNYGYTF.

The rearrangement joins TRBV4-3 to TRBJ1-2, with unresolved D. Germline loops: CDR1 LGHNA, CDR2 YSLEER. V lost 1 base, J lost 4 bases, and 13 bases lay in between. The CDR3 is 15 amino acids. The chain's CDR3 is CASSQGRRDRYGYTF. As DNA, the CDR3 is TGCGCCAGCAGCCAAGGCCGGAGAGACCGCTATGGCTACACCTTC.

This chain joins TRBV7-3 and TRBJ1-1; D perhaps matches TRBD1 (6 bases). The CDR3 is 15 amino acids. Between the trimmed V and J ends, which lost 5 bases and 4 bases, there was a span of 17 bases. CDR1 and CDR2 from the germline V gene are SGHTA and FQGTGA. CDR3 sequence (DNA): TGTGCCAGCAGCGCGGGCCAGGGGCGAGGCACTGAAGCTTTCTTT. Translating it yields CASSAGQGRGTEAFF.

The V gene is TRBV2, the J gene TRBJ1-5, with 8 bases identical to TRBD1. Trimming cost V 7 bases and J 11 bases; bases outside gene matches: 10. The CDR3 loop spans 13 amino acids. Germline loops: CDR1 SNHLY, CDR2 FYNNEI. CDR3 sequence: CASIGQGGWAQHF. The CDR3 bases are TGTGCCAGCATTGGACAGGGTGGATGGGCCCAGCATTTT.

The chain employs TRBV6-5 and TRBJ1-2, with 9 bases that match TRBD1. CDR1 is MNHEY and CDR2 is SVGAGI in the germline V gene. Trimming took 3 bases from V and 8 from J; bases not matched to a gene: 13. CDR3 length: 16 amino acids. The CDR3 nucleotides are TGTGCCAGCAGTTATAGTTCAACAGGGGGCGCGGAAGGCTACACCTTC. Translation gives CASSYSSTGGAEGYTF.

This clone has a handful of counts. The chain combines TRBV30 with TRBJ1-5; D remains unclear. The CDR3 sequence is 13 residues long. The germline V gene has CDR1 GTSNPN and CDR2 SVGIG (reference sequence). The germline V and J ends were trimmed by 3 bases and 3 bases, with 9 bases remaining between them. The CDR3, as DNA: TGTGCCTGGAGCCATACGAACAATCAGCCCCAGCATTTT. Its translation is CAWSHTNNQPQHF.

The chain is built from TRBV5-4 and TRBJ1-6; D perhaps matches TRBD1 (5 bases). CDR3 size: 14 residues. Trimming removed 0 bases at V and 9 bases at J, with 10 bases between. Germline lookup yields CDR1 SGHNT and CDR2 YYREEE (reference sequence). CDR3 DNA: TGTGCCAGCAGCTTGGGGGGGAAGGCTTCACCCCTCCACTTT. Its translation: CASSLGGKASPLHF.

As to this clone: Other DNA sequences within the sample encode an identical CDR3. The V call is TRBV18, the J call TRBJ2-5; D ambiguous. Per the germline V gene, CDR1 is KGHSH and CDR2 is LQKENI. Trimming removed 3 bases at V and 5 bases at J, with 4 bases between. The CDR3 sequence is 11 residues long. The CDR3 coding sequence is TGTGCCAGCTCACCTCAGGAGACCCAGTACTTC. The encoded protein is CASSPQETQYF.

The chain recombines TRBV6-2 or TRBV6-3 with TRBJ2-2; tentatively, D is TRBD2 (6 bases). This CDR3 is built from 16 residues. The V and J ends lost 2 bases and 1 base respectively, with 11 bases between them. Germline CDR1 MNHEY, CDR2 SVGEGT. The chain's CDR3 is CASSYIAGWNTGELFF. For the CDR3, the DNA is TGTGCCAGCAGTTACATCGCGGGGTGGAACACCGGGGAGCTGTTTTTT.

V and J are TRBV3-1 (or the pseudogene TRBV3-2) and TRBJ2-7, with 8 nucleotides matching TRBD1. Per the germline V gene, CDR1 is LGHDT and CDR2 is YNNKEL (reference sequence). The CDR3 has 15 amino acids. V was pared by 0 bases and J by 3 bases, with 4 bases of the junction left unmatched. The CDR3 DNA sequence: TGTGCCAGCAGCCAAGATCCCAGGGGGCTCTACGAGCAGTACTTC. Amino acids: CASSQDPRGLYEQYF.

The table lists this clone with a count of one. This chain links TRBV2 with TRBJ2-1, with 8 bases matching TRBD1. The germline gives CDR1 SNHLY, CDR2 FYNNEI. The CDR3 spans 15 residues. CDR3 in DNA: TGTGCTTCCGCAGGGGGCCCCATTAACTACAATGAGCAGTTCTTC. Its protein is CASAGGPINYNEQFF. Full variable domain (outside the CDR3, taken from reference TRBV2 and TRBJ2-1): EPEVTQTPSHQVTQMGQEVILRCVPISNHLYFYWYRQILGQKVEFLVSFYNNEISEKSEIFDDQFSVERPDGSNFTLKIRSTKLEDSAMYFCASAGGPINYNEQFFGPGTRLTVL.

J is TRBJ2-7 and V is TRBV7-9; D may be TRBD1 (5 bases). Germline assignment: CDR1 SEHNR and CDR2 FQNEAQ (reference sequence). The CDR3 spans 14 residues. V was trimmed by 6 bases and J by 2 bases, leaving 14 bases between them. Written as DNA, the CDR3 is TGTGCCAGCAGAAAGAACAGGAGACCCTACGAGCAGTACTTC. This gives the protein CASRKNRRPYEQYF.

The chain recombines TRBV5-1 with TRBJ2-1, with D maybe TRBD1 (6 bases). Trimming took 2 bases from V and 15 from J, leaving 18 bases between them. CDR3 size: 13 residues. From germline, CDR1 is SGHRS and CDR2 YFSETQ. In DNA, the CDR3 is TGCGCCAGCAGCTTTACGACAGGCGTTGGGTTGTTCTTC. Its protein is CASSFTTGVGLFF.

The V and J genes are TRBV4-2 and TRBJ1-1, with 8 nucleotides matching TRBD1. CDR1 is LGHNA, CDR2 YNFKEQ, per germline. Trimming took 1 base from V and 1 from J; bases not matched to a gene: 2. CDR3 length: 15 amino acids. This CDR3 is CASSQGGTGNTEAFF. CDR3 DNA sequence: TGTGCCAGCAGCCAAGGGGGGACAGGGAACACTGAAGCTTTCTTT.

This CDR3 reads CASSTGQTNSPLHF. As DNA, the CDR3 is TGTGCCAGCAGTACGGGACAGACTAATTCACCCCTCCACTTT. The chain is built from TRBV28 and TRBJ1-6, with 7 positions matching TRBD1. The V and J ends lost 5 bases and 6 bases, in that order; junction bases with no gene match: 4. Germline assignment: CDR1 MDHEN and CDR2 SYDVKM. This CDR3 region has 14 residues.

V usage is TRBV3-1 (or the pseudogene TRBV3-2) and J usage is TRBJ2-6, with unresolved D. The CDR3 totals 16 residues. V gave up 2 bases and J gave up 1 base, with 9 bases separating them. The germline V gene has CDR1 LGHDT and CDR2 YNNKEL (reference sequence). This chain's CDR3 is CASSQFGFSGANVLTF. CDR3 DNA sequence: TGTGCCAGCAGCCAATTTGGGTTTTCTGGGGCCAACGTCCTGACTTTC.

The chain carries TRBV6-6 and TRBJ1-4, with D maybe TRBD1 (6 bases). The V gene's germline CDR1 is MNHNY and CDR2 SVGAGI (reference sequence). The CDR3 length is 13 residues. V was trimmed by 6 bases and J by 5 bases, leaving 10 bases between them. In DNA form, the CDR3 reads TGTGCCAGCAGGGCACAGGGAAATGAAAAACTGTTTTTT. This encodes CASRAQGNEKLFF.

The V gene is TRBV7-9, the J gene TRBJ2-7; D tentatively fits TRBD1 or TRBD2 (5 bases each). The V end was cut by 5 bases, the J end by 4 bases, with 30 bases between. Germline assignment: CDR1 SEHNR and CDR2 FQNEAQ (reference sequence). The length of the CDR3 is 19 residues. The CDR3 spells CASSQTITSAGTATYEQYF. The CDR3 DNA sequence: TGTGCCAGCAGCCAGACAATTACTTCCGCCGGGACCGCAACATACGAGCAGTACTTC.

The chain carries TRBV7-2 and TRBJ1-5, with a tentative D call TRBD1 (5 bases). Germline V gene sequence: CDR1 SGHTA, CDR2 FQGNSA. Deletions cut 4 bases from V and 4 bases from J, with 14 bases between. This CDR3 contains 15 residues. The DNA of the CDR3 is TGTGCCAGCAGCTCCGTCGGGGGACCGAATCAGCCCCAGCATTTT. As protein: CASSSVGGPNQPQHF.

With respect to this clone: Additional DNA sequences in this sample encode the identical CDR3. The chain combines TRBV7-2 with TRBJ1-2, with no clear D. Germline lookup yields CDR1 SGHTA and CDR2 FQGNSA. V shed 1 base and J shed 4 bases, with 7 bases lying between them. The CDR3 consists of 13 residues. Here the CDR3 DNA reads TGTGCCAGCAGCTTAGGCTCGTCCTATGGCTACACCTTC. Protein: CASSLGSSYGYTF.

The chain has TRBV6-1 and TRBJ2-2, with D perhaps being TRBD1 or TRBD2 (7 bases each). The CDR3 length is 17 residues. The germline V and J ends were trimmed by 4 bases and 3 bases, with 18 bases remaining between them. Germline V CDR1 and CDR2: MNHNS, SASEGT. CDR3 nucleotide sequence: TGTGCCAGCAGTGCCCCACCAGGGGGGGGATACACCGGGGAGCTGTTTTTT. Translating gives CASSAPPGGGYTGELFF.